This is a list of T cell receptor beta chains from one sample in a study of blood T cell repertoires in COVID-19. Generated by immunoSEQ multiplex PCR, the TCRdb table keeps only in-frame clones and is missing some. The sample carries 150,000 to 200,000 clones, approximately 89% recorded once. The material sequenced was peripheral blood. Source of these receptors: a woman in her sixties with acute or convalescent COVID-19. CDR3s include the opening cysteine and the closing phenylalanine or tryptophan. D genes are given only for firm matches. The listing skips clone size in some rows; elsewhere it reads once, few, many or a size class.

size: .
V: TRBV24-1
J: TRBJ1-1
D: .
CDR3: CATSDPTGRAFF
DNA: TGTGCCACCAGTGATCCGACAGGCAGGGCTTTCTTT

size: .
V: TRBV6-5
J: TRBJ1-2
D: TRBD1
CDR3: CASTPGQGSGGYTF
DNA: TGTGCCAGCACCCCTGGACAGGGGAGTGGCGGCTACACCTTC

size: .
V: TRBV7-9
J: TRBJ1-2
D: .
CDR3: CASSLGRGDYGYTF
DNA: TGTGCCAGCAGCTTAGGCAGGGGTGATTATGGCTACACCTTC

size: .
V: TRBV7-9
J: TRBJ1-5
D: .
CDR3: CASSLGLQPQHF
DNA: TGTGCCAGCAGCTTAGGACTTCAGCCCCAGCATTTT

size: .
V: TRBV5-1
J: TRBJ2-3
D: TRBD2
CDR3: CASSLGLAGEADTQYF
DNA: TGCGCCAGCAGCTTGGGACTAGCGGGAGAGGCAGATACGCAGTATTTT

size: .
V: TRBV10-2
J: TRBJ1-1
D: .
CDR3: CASSEVGAEAFF
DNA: TGCGCCAGCAGTGAGGTCGGGGCTGAAGCTTTCTTT

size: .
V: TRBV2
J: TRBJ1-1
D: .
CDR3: CASSIYPADSNEAFF
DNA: TGTGCCAGCAGCATATATCCCGCGGACAGTAATGAAGCTTTCTTT

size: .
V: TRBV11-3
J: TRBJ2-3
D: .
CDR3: CASSLDRTAGKSTDTQYF
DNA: TGTGCCAGCAGCTTAGATAGGACGGCGGGGAAAAGCACAGATACGCAGTATTTT

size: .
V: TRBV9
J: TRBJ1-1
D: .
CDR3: CASSVTVNTEAFF
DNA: TGTGCCAGCAGCGTGACAGTTAACACTGAAGCTTTCTTT

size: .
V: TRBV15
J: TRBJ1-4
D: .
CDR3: CATSREQGGIEKLFF
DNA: TGTGCCACCAGCAGAGAACAGGGCGGTATTGAAAAACTGTTTTTT

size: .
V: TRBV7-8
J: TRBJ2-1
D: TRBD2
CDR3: CASSGGLVGNEQFF
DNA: TGTGCCAGCAGCGGAGGACTAGTCGGTAATGAGCAGTTCTTC

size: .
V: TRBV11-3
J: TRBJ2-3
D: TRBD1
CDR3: CASSDRTGGTDTQYF
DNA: TGTGCCAGCAGCGACAGGACAGGGGGCACAGATACGCAGTATTTT

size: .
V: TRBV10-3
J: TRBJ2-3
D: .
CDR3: CATGGTVTDTQYF
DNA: TGTGCCACCGGAGGGACAGTCACAGATACGCAGTATTTT

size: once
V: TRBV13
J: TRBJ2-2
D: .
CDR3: CASSSDFGGTGELFF
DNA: TGTGCCAGCAGCTCGGACTTTGGAGGCACCGGGGAGCTGTTTTTT

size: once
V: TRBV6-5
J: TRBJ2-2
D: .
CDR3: CASRGGEANTGELFF
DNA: TGTGCCAGCAGGGGCGGGGAGGCGAACACCGGGGAGCTGTTTTTT

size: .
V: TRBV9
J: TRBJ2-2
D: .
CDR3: CASSPGVTGELFF
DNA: TGTGCCAGCAGCCCAGGCGTCACCGGGGAGCTGTTTTTT

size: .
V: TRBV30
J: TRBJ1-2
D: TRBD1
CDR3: CAWIMRGRGYGYTF
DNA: TGTGCCTGGATTATGAGAGGCAGGGGGTATGGCTACACCTTC

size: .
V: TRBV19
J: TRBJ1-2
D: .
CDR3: CASSSTRRDSYGYTF
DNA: TGTGCCAGTAGTTCCACACGCCGAGACAGCTATGGCTACACCTTC

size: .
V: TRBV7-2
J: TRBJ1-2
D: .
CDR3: CASSLMGGDFGYGYTF
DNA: TGTGCCAGCAGCTTAATGGGAGGGGATTTCGGCTATGGCTACACCTTC

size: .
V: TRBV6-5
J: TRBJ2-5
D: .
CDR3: CASSRSPYQETQYF
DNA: TGTGCCAGCAGCAGATCGCCGTACCAAGAGACCCAGTACTTC

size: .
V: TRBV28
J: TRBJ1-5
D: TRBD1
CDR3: CASSPRQGRQPQHF
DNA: TGTGCCAGCAGCCCGAGACAGGGGCGGCAGCCCCAGCATTTT

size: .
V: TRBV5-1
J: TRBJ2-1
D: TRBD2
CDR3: CASSLQTSGISRGNNEQFF
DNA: TGCGCCAGCAGCTTGCAGACTAGCGGGATCTCTAGAGGTAACAATGAGCAGTTCTTC

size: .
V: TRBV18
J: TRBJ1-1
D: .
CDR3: CASSPIHGSTEAFF
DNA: TGTGCCAGCTCACCGATCCATGGGAGCACTGAAGCTTTCTTT

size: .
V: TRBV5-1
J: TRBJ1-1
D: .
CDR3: CASSPTVSGTEAFF
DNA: TGCGCCAGCAGCCCGACCGTTTCAGGCACTGAAGCTTTCTTT

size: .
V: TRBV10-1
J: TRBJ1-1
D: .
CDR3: CASSSGGLNTEAFF
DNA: TGCGCCAGCTCCTCCGGGGGACTGAACACTGAAGCTTTCTTT

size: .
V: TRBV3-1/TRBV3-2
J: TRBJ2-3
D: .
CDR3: CASSPYGGTDTQYF
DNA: TGTGCCAGCAGCCCTTACGGGGGCACAGATACGCAGTATTTT

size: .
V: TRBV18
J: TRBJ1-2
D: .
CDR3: CASSPREWGVGYTF
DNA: TGTGCCAGCTCACCCCGCGAATGGGGGGTTGGCTACACCTTC

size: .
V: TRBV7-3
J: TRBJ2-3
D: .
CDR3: CASSLRARSTDTQYF
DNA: TGTGCCAGCAGCTTAAGGGCGCGCTCCACAGATACGCAGTATTTT

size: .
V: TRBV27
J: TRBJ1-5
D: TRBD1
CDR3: CASSITGALNQPQHF
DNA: TGTGCCAGCAGCATTACAGGGGCCCTTAATCAGCCCCAGCATTTT

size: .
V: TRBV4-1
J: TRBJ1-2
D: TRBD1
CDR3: CASSLGQKLYGYTF
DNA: TGCGCCAGCAGCTTGGGACAGAAGCTCTATGGCTACACCTTC

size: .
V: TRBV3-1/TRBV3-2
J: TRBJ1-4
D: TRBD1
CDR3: CASSQRQGLKEKLFF
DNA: TGTGCCAGCAGCCAAAGACAGGGGCTTAAGGAAAAACTGTTTTTT

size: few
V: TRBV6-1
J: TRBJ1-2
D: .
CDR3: CASSEQTGLSLGYTF
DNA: TGTGCCAGCAGTGAACAGACAGGTTTGAGTCTAGGCTACACCTTC

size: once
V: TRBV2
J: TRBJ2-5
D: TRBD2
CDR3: CASLAGGVETQYF
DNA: TGTGCCAGCCTAGCGGGAGGGGTGGAGACCCAGTACTTC

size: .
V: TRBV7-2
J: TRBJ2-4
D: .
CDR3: CASSLQGQTKNIQYF
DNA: TGTGCCAGCAGCTTGCAGGGGCAAACCAAAAACATTCAGTACTTC

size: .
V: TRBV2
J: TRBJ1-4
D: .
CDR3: CASSGPLGASEKLFF
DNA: TGTGCCAGCAGTGGGCCCCTTGGGGCGAGTGAAAAACTGTTTTTT

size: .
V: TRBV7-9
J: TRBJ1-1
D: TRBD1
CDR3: CASRRPDTGGNTEAFF
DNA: TGTGCCAGCAGGAGACCCGATACAGGGGGGAACACTGAAGCTTTCTTT

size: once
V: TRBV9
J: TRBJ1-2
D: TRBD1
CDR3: CASSTMTGGLMINYGYTF
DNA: TGTGCCAGCAGCACAATGACAGGGGGTCTTATGATTAACTATGGCTACACCTTC

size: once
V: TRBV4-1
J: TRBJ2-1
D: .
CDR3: CASSLTYRSSYNEQFF
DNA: TGCGCCAGCAGCCTGACCTACAGAAGCTCCTACAATGAGCAGTTCTTC

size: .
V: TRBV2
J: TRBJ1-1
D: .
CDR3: CASSVQGTEAFF
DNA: TGTGCCAGCAGTGTGCAGGGGACTGAAGCTTTCTTT

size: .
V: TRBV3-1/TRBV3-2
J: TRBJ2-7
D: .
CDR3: CASSQDDRHEQYF
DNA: TGTGCCAGCAGCCAAGATGACAGGCACGAGCAGTACTTC

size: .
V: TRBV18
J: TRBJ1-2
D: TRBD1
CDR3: CASSPRGGDRVNGYTF
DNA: TGTGCCAGCTCACCCCGAGGAGGTGACAGGGTAAATGGCTACACCTTC

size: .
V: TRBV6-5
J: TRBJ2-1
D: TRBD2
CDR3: CASSSPSGRPYNEQFF
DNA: TGTGCCAGCAGTTCCCCTAGCGGGAGGCCTTACAATGAGCAGTTCTTC

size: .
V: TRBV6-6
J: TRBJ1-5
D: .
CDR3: CASSLGRGGQPQHF
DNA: TGTGCCAGCAGCCTCGGGAGGGGAGGTCAGCCCCAGCATTTT

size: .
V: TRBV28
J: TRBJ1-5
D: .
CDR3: CASRADSNQPQHF
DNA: TGTGCCAGCAGGGCGGATAGCAATCAGCCCCAGCATTTT

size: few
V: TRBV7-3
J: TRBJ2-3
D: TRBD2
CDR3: CASSRAGGSTDTQYF
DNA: TGTGCCAGCAGCCGCGCGGGAGGAAGCACAGATACGCAGTATTTT

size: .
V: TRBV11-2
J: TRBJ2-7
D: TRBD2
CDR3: CASSLDGRGPYEQYF
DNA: TGTGCCAGCAGCTTAGACGGGAGGGGACCCTACGAGCAGTACTTC

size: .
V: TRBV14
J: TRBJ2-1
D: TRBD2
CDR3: CASSQGRVRLAGGGTYNEQFF
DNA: TGTGCCAGCAGCCAAGGACGCGTCAGGCTAGCGGGAGGGGGGACCTACAATGAGCAGTTCTTC

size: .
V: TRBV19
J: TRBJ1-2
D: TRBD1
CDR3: CASRRQGPSGYTF
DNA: TGTGCCAGTAGAAGACAGGGGCCCAGCGGCTACACCTTC

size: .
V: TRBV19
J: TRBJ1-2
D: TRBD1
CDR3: CASSSPGQGNPHRGYTF
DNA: TGTGCCAGTAGTTCCCCGGGACAGGGAAACCCCCATCGAGGCTACACCTTC

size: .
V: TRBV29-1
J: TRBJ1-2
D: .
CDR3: CSVVSDWNYGYTF
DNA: TGCAGCGTTGTGAGTGACTGGAACTATGGCTACACCTTC

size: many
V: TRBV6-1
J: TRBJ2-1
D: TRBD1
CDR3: CASSDLRTGRDHNEQFF
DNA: TGTGCCAGCAGTGACCTGAGGACAGGCCGCGACCACAATGAGCAGTTCTTC

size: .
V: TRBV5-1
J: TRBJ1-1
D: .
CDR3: CASSLFGGRDNTEAFF
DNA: TGCGCCAGCAGCTTGTTCGGGGGGAGGGACAACACTGAAGCTTTCTTT

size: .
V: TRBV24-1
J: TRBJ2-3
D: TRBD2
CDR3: CATSDPSGATDTQYF
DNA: TGTGCCACCAGTGACCCTAGCGGGGCCACAGATACGCAGTATTTT